The 25 T cell receptor beta chains reported below all come from one sample, sequenced in a study of blood T cell repertoires in COVID-19. Assay used: immunoSEQ multiplex PCR; TCRdb lists only in-frame clones, some missing. The sample yields about 39,000 clones, roughly 92% seen once. The sequencing sample was made of peripheral blood. Every receptor here comes from a man between 50 and 59 years old with active COVID-19.

The chain recombines TRBV15 with TRBJ2-3; 9 bases agree with TRBD1. This CDR3 has 18 residues. Germline V gene data show CDR1 as LNHNV and CDR2 as YYDKDF (reference sequence). With 0 bases clipped from V and 6 bases from J, the junction kept 13 bases outside the gene matches. CDR3 DNA: TGTGCCACCAGCAGAGAACCCCCCCGGACAGGGGTTGGTGATACGCAGTATTTT. Residues: CATSREPPRTGVGDTQYF.

The CDR3 loop is CASSLDPGQGAQNTQYF. For the CDR3, the DNA is TGTGCCAGCAGCTTAGACCCGGGACAGGGAGCGCAAAATACGCAGTATTTT. The V call is TRBV11-3, the J call TRBJ2-3; 9 bases map to TRBD1. The CDR3 length is 17 residues. Per germline, CDR1 SGHNT and CDR2 YENEEA. V gave up 0 bases and J gave up 7 bases; unmatched junction bases: 11.

This chain uses TRBV18 with TRBJ2-4; D may be TRBD2 (6 bases). CDR3 length: 14 residues. Trimming took off 2 bases at V and 8 bases at J, with 13 bases between the two ends. Germline V CDR1 and CDR2: KGHSH, LQKENI. The CDR3 DNA sequence: TGTGCCAGCTCACCAGTATCTCAGCGGGACATTCAGTACTTC. Translation gives CASSPVSQRDIQYF. The full variable domain, completed using reference TRBV18 and TRBJ2-4, is NAGVMQNPRHLVRRRGQEARLRCSPMKGHSHVYWYRQLPEEGLKFMVYLQKENIIDESGMPKERFSAEFPKEGPSILRIQQVVRGDSAAYFCASSPVSQRDIQYFGAGTRLSVL.

The rearrangement joins TRBV7-9 to TRBJ1-4; D perhaps matches TRBD1 (5 bases). CDR1 is SEHNR and CDR2 is FQNEAQ in the germline V gene (reference sequence). V lost 5 bases and J 1 base, leaving 11 bases between the germline ends. CDR3 length: 15 amino acids. CDR3 sequence: CASSRAGVTNEKLFF. The CDR3 DNA reads TGTGCCAGCAGCCGAGCGGGGGTAACTAATGAAAAACTGTTTTTT.

This chain links TRBV27 with TRBJ1-6; D not certain. Deletions cut 2 bases from V and 5 bases from J, with 7 bases between. Germline V CDR1 and CDR2: MNHEY, SMNVEV (reference sequence). The CDR3 extends over 14 amino acids. The DNA for the CDR3 is TGTGCCAGCAGTTTAGGCGGAGATAATTCACCCCTCCACTTT. This gives the protein CASSLGGDNSPLHF.

The V call is TRBV18, the J call TRBJ1-2; D may be TRBD1 (5 bases). Germline V lookup: CDR1 KGHSH, CDR2 LQKENI. Between the trimmed V and J ends, which lost 2 bases and 1 base, there was a span of 11 bases. This CDR3 comprises 15 residues. The CDR3 sequence: CASSPVSGLNYGYTF. The DNA of the CDR3 is TGTGCCAGCTCACCAGTTTCAGGGCTTAACTATGGCTACACCTTC.

The rearrangement joins TRBV30 to TRBJ2-3; 10 bases are shared with TRBD2. CDR1 is GTSNPN, CDR2 SVGIG, per germline (reference sequence). The CDR3 contains 13 residues. The ends lost 8 bases at V and 4 bases at J; junction bases unmatched: 6. CDR3 protein: CALSSGSSDTQYF. CDR3 coding DNA: TGTGCCCTCTCTAGCGGGAGTTCAGATACGCAGTATTTT.

This chain links TRBV6-2 or TRBV6-3 with TRBJ1-5; D is ambiguous. The CDR3 covers 17 residues. Germline V gene lookup returns CDR1 MNHEY and CDR2 SVGEGT. Deletions cut 4 bases from V and 0 bases from J, with 16 bases between. As DNA, the CDR3 is TGTGCCAGCAGTTCGAATCGGGTACTAAATAGCAATCAGCCCCAGCATTTT. Amino acids: CASSSNRVLNSNQPQHF.

The rearrangement links TRBV19 to TRBJ2-3, with D uncertain. The CDR3 totals 14 residues. Trimming stripped 1 base from V and 0 bases from J, with 5 bases between. From germline, CDR1 is LNHDA and CDR2 SQIVND (reference sequence). Here the CDR3 DNA reads TGTGCCAGTAGTATAGCGGGTAGCACAGATACGCAGTATTTT. Protein: CASSIAGSTDTQYF.

This clone occurred once. The genes are TRBV6-4 and TRBJ2-3, with TRBD2 matching over 8 bases. The germline V gene has CDR1 MRHNA and CDR2 SNTAGT. J lost 6 bases, V lost 6 bases, and 5 bases had no gene match. This CDR3 region has 13 residues. The CDR3 sequence is CASSRGGEDTQYF. CDR3 nucleotides: TGTGCCAGCAGCCGGGGGGGCGAGGATACGCAGTATTTT.

V is TRBV18 and J is TRBJ2-2, with D uncertain. Trimming removed 3 bases at V and 1 base at J, with 3 bases between. Germline-derived CDR1 and CDR2 are KGHSH and LQKENI. CDR3 length equals 13 residues. The CDR3 is CASSPRNTGELFF. The CDR3 DNA reads TGTGCCAGCTCACCTCGGAACACCGGGGAGCTGTTTTTT.

This clone appeared a single time. The chain has TRBV6-5 and TRBJ2-1, with 8 nucleotides matching TRBD1. This CDR3 spans 11 amino acids. V lost 5 bases, J lost 15 bases, and 6 bases stayed unmatched. CDR1 is MNHEY and CDR2 is SVGAGI in the germline V gene. The CDR3 here is CASSPWTGRFF. As DNA, the CDR3 is TGTGCCAGCAGTCCGTGGACAGGGAGGTTCTTC.

The V gene is TRBV5-5, the J gene TRBJ2-7; 14 nucleotides align to TRBD2. Germline-derived CDR1 and CDR2 are SGHKS and YYEKEE (reference sequence). The CDR3 is 16 residues long. Germline trimming cut 3 bases from V and 4 bases from J; bases unmatched to any gene: 6. The CDR3 bases are TGTGCCAGCAGCTACCGACTAGCGGGAGGGGGGTACGAGCAGTACTTC. It yields the protein CASSYRLAGGGYEQYF.

The chain is built from TRBV27 and TRBJ2-7; 7 bases fit TRBD2. The V segment lost 2 bases and the J segment 2 bases; nucleotides outside the gene matches: 3. Germline CDR1 and CDR2: MNHEY and SMNVEV (reference sequence). The length of the CDR3 is 14 residues. CDR3 amino acids: CASSLAGDTYEQYF. The CDR3 bases are TGTGCCAGCAGTTTAGCGGGGGATACCTACGAGCAGTACTTC.

The J gene is TRBJ1-1, the V gene TRBV5-1; D gene uncertain. The ends were cut back, 0 bases at V and 1 base at J, with 13 bases in the middle. The CDR3 length is 16 residues. Per germline, CDR1 SGHRS and CDR2 YFSETQ. CDR3 DNA: TGCGCCAGCAGCTTGGACGGGGTCAGATCGAACACTGAAGCTTTCTTT. Residues: CASSLDGVRSNTEAFF.

The V and J genes are TRBV3-1 (or the pseudogene TRBV3-2) and TRBJ2-1, with 11 nucleotides matching TRBD1. The J segment lost 5 bases and the V segment lost 3 bases, leaving 3 bases of the junction unmatched. The CDR3 is made up of 15 amino acids. CDR1 and CDR2 from the germline V gene are LGHDT and YNNKEL (reference sequence). The CDR3 nucleotides read TGTGCCAGCAGCCACGGGACAGGGGGGAACAATGAGCAGTTCTTC. Translation gives CASSHGTGGNNEQFF.

The chain has TRBV12-3 or TRBV12-4 and TRBJ2-2; D may be TRBD1 (5 bases). Deletions cut 3 bases from V and 7 bases from J, with 9 bases between. The CDR3 runs 13 residues. The CDR3, as DNA: TGTGCCAGCAGTTTCAGGGTTGACGGGGAGCTGTTTTTT. It specifies CASSFRVDGELFF.

The chain carries TRBV6-2 or TRBV6-3 and TRBJ1-4; D not resolved. The germline gives CDR1 MNHEY, CDR2 SVGEGT. The CDR3 sequence is 14 residues long. The V and J ends lost 6 bases and 6 bases respectively, with 14 bases between them. The CDR3 loop is CASSRPLIDEKLFF. CDR3 bases: TGTGCCAGCAGCCGTCCCCTCATAGATGAAAAACTGTTTTTT.

V gene TRBV24-1 combines with J gene TRBJ1-2; 7 bases align to TRBD1. Trimming at V came to 0 bases and at J to 7 bases, leaving 7 bases not matched to a gene. This CDR3 is built from 15 residues. CDR1 KGHDR and CDR2 SFDVKD come from the germline V gene. The CDR3 DNA is TGTGCCACCAGTGATTTGGCAGGGGGAGCGGGTGGCTACACCTTC. It is translated as CATSDLAGGAGGYTF.

The rearrangement uses TRBV5-1 and TRBJ1-2; 9 nucleotides align to TRBD1. In germline, CDR1 is SGHRS, CDR2 YFSETQ. V shed 0 bases and J 8 bases; nucleotides not matched to a gene: 8. The CDR3 has 15 amino acids. In nucleotides, the CDR3 is TGCGCCAGCAGCTTGGTGGATGGACAGGGGAGCGGCTACACCTTC. Amino acids: CASSLVDGQGSGYTF.

The chain uses TRBV6-1 and TRBJ1-5, with a weak D call TRBD1 (5 bases). The germline V and J ends were trimmed by 2 bases and 0 bases, with 17 bases remaining between them. Germline CDR1 MNHNS, CDR2 SASEGT. This CDR3 contains 18 residues. The CDR3 protein is CASSEIPGKGYSNQPQHF. The CDR3 nucleotides read TGTGCCAGCAGTGAAATCCCAGGGAAGGGTTATAGCAATCAGCCCCAGCATTTT.

In DNA, the CDR3 is TGCGCCAGCAGTCCGCCCGGCGGGGATAGCAATCAGCCCCAGCATTTT. This encodes CASSPPGGDSNQPQHF. J is TRBJ1-5 and V is TRBV23-1; D is unresolved. TRBV23-1 is recorded as an ORF, its role being uncertain. V dropped 4 bases and J dropped 0 bases, with 13 bases sitting between them. This CDR3 spans 16 amino acids.

The chain employs TRBV30 and TRBJ1-5; D is perhaps TRBD1 (5 bases). This CDR3 has 14 residues. V was trimmed by 6 bases and J by 5 bases, leaving 17 bases between them. Per germline, CDR1 GTSNPN and CDR2 SVGIG (reference sequence). CDR3 sequence reads: CACQLAGRHQPQHF. CDR3 nucleotide sequence: TGTGCCTGCCAACTGGCAGGGCGCCATCAGCCCCAGCATTTT.

The rearrangement uses TRBV12-5 and TRBJ2-5, with D unresolved. Per the germline V gene, CDR1 is LGHNT and CDR2 is FRNRAP. CDR3 length equals 13 residues. V was pared by 4 bases and J by 5 bases, with 11 bases between. CDR3 bases: TGTGCTAGTGGTTGGGCCAGTATCGAGACCCAGTACTTC. It is translated as CASGWASIETQYF.

V and J are TRBV6-6 and TRBJ2-7; a possible D gene is TRBD1 (6 bases). Germline V gives CDR1 MNHNY, CDR2 SVGAGI (reference sequence). The CDR3 is 15 residues long. The V end was cut by 2 bases, the J end by 5 bases, with 16 bases between. This chain's CDR3 is CASSYPPGQTHEQYF. In DNA, the CDR3 is TGTGCCAGCAGTTACCCCCCCGGACAGACCCACGAGCAGTACTTC.